Sequencing of this T cell receptor beta chain was carried out in a study of OX40 agonist ivuxolimab in advanced cancers. Overall study: Enrollees could have had prior anti-PD-1, anti-PD-L1 or anti-CTLA-4 therapy, which over 35% had received. Three patients, one with hepatocellular carcinoma and two with cutaneous melanoma, achieved partial responses. Study-wide results and caveats: Some nonresponders also had low normalized T-cell clonal expansion. At 0.1 to 3.0 mg/kg and by week 6, clonal expansion occurred in CD4+ and CD8+ blood T cells.

Note on this clone: Its target is unknown.

Generated by immunoSEQ multiplex PCR, the TCRdb table keeps only in-frame clones and is missing some. Among about 88,000 clones listed, about 86% were seen once. The V gene lost 0 bases and the J gene lost 10 bases, with 18 bases spanning the gap. The CDR3 extends over 15 amino acids. The germline V gene encodes CDR1 MGHRA and CDR2 YSYEKL. Material: CD4+ or CD8+ T cells sorted from blood, obtained in a trial of the OX40 agonist ivuxolimab. The receptor comes from an adult with an advanced solid tumor such as melanoma, head and neck, liver or kidney cancer. The chain couples TRBV4-1 to TRBJ1-1; D uncertain. The CDR3 nucleotides read TGCGCCAGCAGCCAAGATCATTCCGGAAGAGGAGTAGCTTTCTTT. Encoded protein: CASSQDHSGRGVAFF.